This entry lists 14 T cell receptor beta chains sequenced from one sample in a study of T-cell memory formation after mild COVID-19. TCRdb reanalysed the 5' RACE reads using MiXCR and keeps one entry per CDR3 protein. The sample includes about 620,000 distinct CDR3 sequences, 15% to 20% seen only once; the top ten take about 12%. The material sequenced was PBMCs or a T cell subset sorted from them (not recorded which). All receptors derive from an adult woman who had mild COVID-19 (a few samples of this study predate the infection). Cell type and time point are not known.

This clonotype was recorded at least ten times. The J gene is TRBJ2-7, the V gene TRBV29-1, with 8 bases identical to TRBD2. J lost 0 bases, V lost 0 bases, and 4 bases had no gene match. The germline V gene has CDR1 SQVTM and CDR2 ANQGSEA. This CDR3 has 15 residues. The CDR3 bases are TGCAGCGTTGAAGATGGCGGGGGGACCTCCTACGAGCAGTACTTC. Its protein product is CSVEDGGGTSYEQYF.

The sample holds many counts of this clonotype. This chain connects TRBV7-9 to TRBJ1-1, with D perhaps matching TRBD1 (5 bases). This CDR3 is built from 14 residues. Trimming cost V 1 base and J 10 bases, with 16 bases left between them. Germline CDR1 and CDR2: SEHNR and FQNEAQ (reference sequence). The DNA for the CDR3 is TGTGCCAGCAGCTTAGAGACGTGGGGGGTCGGAGCTTTCTTT. This codes for CASSLETWGVGAFF.

This rearrangement joins TRBV7-2 to TRBJ2-3; D may be TRBD1 or TRBD2 (6 bases each). CDR3 size: 16 residues. In germline, CDR1 is SGHTA, CDR2 FQGNSA. V lost 1 base, J lost 6 bases, and 17 bases lay in between. For the CDR3, the DNA is TGTGCCAGCAGCTTAGTAAGGGCGCTAGGGGGGGATACGCAGTATTTT. Its protein is CASSLVRALGGDTQYF.

This clonotype was counted between two and nine times. The chain carries TRBV7-2 and TRBJ2-5; 10 positions agree with TRBD1. The trim removed 1 base at V and 6 bases at J, leaving 17 bases unmatched. The CDR3 sequence is 19 residues long. Germline V gives CDR1 SGHTA, CDR2 FQGNSA. The CDR3 bases are TGTGCCAGCAGCTTAGGGGCGAAGAGGGGACAGGGGAATTGGAAGACCCAGTACTTC. Protein: CASSLGAKRGQGNWKTQYF.

The chain links TRBV12-3 or TRBV12-4 to TRBJ2-1; a possible D gene is TRBD1 (5 bases). V shed 3 bases and J shed 2 bases, with 11 bases lying between them. The CDR3 consists of 15 residues. The CDR3 sequence: CASSLATVTYNEQFF. CDR3 DNA sequence: TGTGCCAGCAGTTTGGCGACAGTCACCTACAATGAGCAGTTCTTC.

The V gene is TRBV11-1, the J gene TRBJ2-3; D ambiguous. The CDR3 length is 11 residues. Germline assignment: CDR1 SGHAT and CDR2 FQDESV (reference sequence). V dropped 6 bases and J dropped 3 bases, with 4 bases sitting between them. Here the CDR3 reads CASRQTDTQYF. In DNA form, the CDR3 reads TGTGCCAGCAGGCAAACAGATACGCAGTATTTT.

The V and J genes are TRBV5-6 and TRBJ1-2; 7 bases map to TRBD1. The CDR3 is 17 amino acids. CDR1 is SGHDT and CDR2 is YYEEEE in the germline V gene. V lost 1 base, J lost 4 bases, and 13 bases stayed unmatched. As DNA, the CDR3 is TGTGCCAGCAGCTTGAGGTACAGGGGAGAAGAGGGCTATGGCTACACCTTC. Amino acid sequence: CASSLRYRGEEGYGYTF.

This clonotype was observed a few times. The chain employs TRBV6-2 or TRBV6-3 and TRBJ2-5, with D possibly TRBD2 on 5 matching bases. With 0 bases removed from V and 5 bases from J, the gap between germline ends came to 10 bases. The CDR3 sequence is 14 residues long. Germline V gene data show CDR1 as MNHEY and CDR2 as SVGEGT. CDR3 sequence (DNA): TGTGCCAGCAGTTACTCTAGCGTGAGGGAGACCCAGTACTTC. Translated: CASSYSSVRETQYF.

This clonotype was seen a handful of times. This sequence joins TRBV20-1 and TRBJ2-1; 7 nucleotides match TRBD2. V was clipped by 1 base and J by 7 bases; unmatched bases: 13. CDR3 size: 16 residues. Germline V gives CDR1 DFQATT, CDR2 SNEGSKA (reference sequence). The CDR3 loop is CSARGLRRGRVNEQFF. In DNA, the CDR3 is TGCAGTGCTAGAGGCCTCCGTCGGGGGAGGGTAAATGAGCAGTTCTTC.

The chain has TRBV5-8 and TRBJ1-1; the D gene is possibly TRBD1 (6 bases). Germline V gives CDR1 SGHTS, CDR2 YDEGEE. V dropped 4 bases and J dropped 5 bases, with 12 bases sitting between them. The CDR3 is 13 amino acids. CDR3 nucleotide sequence: TGTGCCAGCAGCGTAGACAGGCTTACTGAAGCTTTCTTT. This gives the protein CASSVDRLTEAFF.

The V call is TRBV24-1, the J call TRBJ1-1; D ambiguous. Germline CDR1 KGHDR, CDR2 SFDVKD. Trimming took 2 bases from V and 1 from J, leaving 1 base between them. The length of the CDR3 is 12 residues. The CDR3 protein is CATSDWNTEAFF. The CDR3 nucleotides are TGTGCCACCAGTGATTGGAACACTGAAGCTTTCTTT.

J is TRBJ1-5 and V is TRBV7-9, with unresolved D. Per germline, CDR1 SEHNR and CDR2 FQNEAQ (reference sequence). V was pared by 4 bases and J by 9 bases, with 16 bases between. CDR3 length: 14 residues. The CDR3 here is CASSSGWWPGPQHF. In DNA form, the CDR3 reads TGTGCCAGCAGCTCCGGTTGGTGGCCCGGGCCCCAGCATTTT.

This clonotype turned up a few times. V gene TRBV6-5 combines with J gene TRBJ1-6; weak D call: TRBD1 (6 bases). Trimming cost V 0 bases and J 0 bases, with 12 bases left between them. Germline CDR1 is MNHEY and CDR2 is SVGAGI. This CDR3 is 18 amino acids long. The CDR3 is CASSYSGHFFSYNSPLHF. CDR3 nucleotide sequence: TGTGCCAGCAGTTACTCGGGACACTTCTTCTCCTATAATTCACCCCTCCACTTT.

This clonotype was observed a few times. The V and J genes are TRBV5-1 and TRBJ2-5; D is perhaps TRBD2 (6 bases). CDR1 and CDR2 (germline): SGHRS, YFSETQ. The CDR3 runs to 15 residues. The germline V and J ends were trimmed by 5 bases and 3 bases, with 17 bases remaining between them. As DNA, the CDR3 is TGCGCCAGCAGTAACCCTGGGGGGACTGAAGAGACCCAGTACTTC. This sequence encodes CASSNPGGTEETQYF.